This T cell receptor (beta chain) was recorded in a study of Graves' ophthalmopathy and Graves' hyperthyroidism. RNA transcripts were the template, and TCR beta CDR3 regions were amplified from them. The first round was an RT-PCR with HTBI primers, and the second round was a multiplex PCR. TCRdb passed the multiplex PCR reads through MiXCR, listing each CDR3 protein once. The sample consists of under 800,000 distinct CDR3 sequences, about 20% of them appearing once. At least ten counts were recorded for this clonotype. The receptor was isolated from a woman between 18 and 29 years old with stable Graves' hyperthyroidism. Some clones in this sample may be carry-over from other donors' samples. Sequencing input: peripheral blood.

The DNA for the CDR3 is TGCGCCAGCAGCCAAACAGGGGGCGGGAAGACCCAGTACTTC. Protein sequence: CASSQTGGGKTQYF. The chain carries TRBV4-1 and TRBJ2-5, with TRBD1 matching over 9 bases. The V gene end was trimmed by 2 bases and the J gene end by 6 bases; junction bases not matched to a gene: 4. CDR3 length: 14 amino acids. Germline lookup yields CDR1 MGHRA and CDR2 YSYEKL.